This is a list of T cell receptor beta chains from one sample in a study of Graves' ophthalmopathy and Graves' hyperthyroidism. TCRdb redid the calling of the multiplex PCR reads with MiXCR, one entry per CDR3 protein. This repertoire shows under 800,000 distinct CDR3 sequences, around a fifth found once; its top ten account for more than 5.5%. The sequencing input was peripheral blood. Receptors were obtained from a woman aged 18-30 years with stable Graves' hyperthyroidism. Some clones in this sample may be carry-over from other donors' samples. Both conserved end residues are part of each CDR3. D genes are given only for firm matches. Clone size is stated in some rows and not others, as once, few, many or a class when expanded.

cdr3_nt cdr3_aa j_call d_call v_call clone_size
TGTGCCAGCAGTTTAACAGGGGGTTCAAACTACGAGCAGTACTTC CASSLTGGSNYEQYF TRBJ2-7 TRBD1 TRBV28 -
TGTGCCACCAGTCAAAGGGTCGGCGGGGAGCTGTTTTTT CATSQRVGGELFF TRBJ2-2 - TRBV24-1 many
TGCAGTGCTAGAGTCGGCGTGGCGTGGGTCGAGCAGTACTTC CSARVGVAWVEQYF TRBJ2-7 - TRBV20-1 many
TGCAGCCTTCCGACCGTGGAGACCCAGTACTTC CSLPTVETQYF TRBJ2-5 - TRBV29-1 -
TGTGCCAGCAGGAGAACGTTCAGGGGGCCTAACTATGGCTACACCTTC CASRRTFRGPNYGYTF TRBJ1-2 TRBD1 TRBV6-1 many
TGCAGTGCTGTACGGGGGCAAAGCTCCTACGAGCAGTACTTC CSAVRGQSSYEQYF TRBJ2-7 - TRBV20-1 many
TGTGCCAGCAGCCAAAGGACAGATAACACTGAAGCTTTCTTT CASSQRTDNTEAFF TRBJ1-1 - TRBV14 -
TGCGCCAGCAGCCAAGGTCCGACTAGCGACACCGGGGAGCTGTTTTTT CASSQGPTSDTGELFF TRBJ2-2 TRBD2 TRBV4-1 few
TGTGCCAGCAGCGTAGGAGGGGCAGGGTATGGCTACACCTTC CASSVGGAGYGYTF TRBJ1-2 - TRBV9 many
TGTGCCAGCACTAGAAGCGGGAGGGTCTACGAGCAGTACTTC CASTRSGRVYEQYF TRBJ2-7 TRBD2 TRBV6-1 many
TGCGCCAGCAGCTTGGATGAGACTAGCGGCTCGGAGACCCAGTACTTC CASSLDETSGSETQYF TRBJ2-5 TRBD2 TRBV5-1 many
TGTGCCAGCAGTGAATCCTTTAACACTGAAGCTTTCTTT CASSESFNTEAFF TRBJ1-1 - TRBV6-1 -
TGTGCCAGCAGCTCCCTTCAGGGCCAAGAGACCCAGTACTTC CASSSLQGQETQYF TRBJ2-5 - TRBV6-5 many
TGTGCCAGCAGCTCGGACAGGACTTATTTTGAAGCTTTCTTT CASSSDRTYFEAFF TRBJ1-1 TRBD1 TRBV7-9 few
TGTGCCAGCAGCTTAGTGCAGGGGGTCCCTGAAGCTTTCTTT CASSLVQGVPEAFF TRBJ1-1 TRBD1 TRBV7-9 many
TGTGCCAGCAGCGTAGGGGGCAGGGATAATTCACCCCTCCACTTT CASSVGGRDNSPLHF TRBJ1-6 - TRBV9 many
TGTGCCAGCAGCTCGGGGGGCTCGAATTCACCCCTCCACTTT CASSSGGSNSPLHF TRBJ1-6 - TRBV13 -
TGTGCCAGCAGCCCCGAGGCGGGAGCTCCCGATGAGCAGTACTTC CASSPEAGAPDEQYF TRBJ2-7 TRBD2 TRBV11-2 many
TGTGCCAGCAAGCAGTTGGCAGGGGATGAGACCCAGTACTTC CASKQLAGDETQYF TRBJ2-5 - TRBV2 many
TGCAGTGCTAGAAACCCCGGGGCAGGGCTGACCCAGTACTTC CSARNPGAGLTQYF TRBJ2-5 - TRBV20-1 many
TGTGCCAGCAGCCCTTGGGGGAGGGAAGACACTGAAGCTTTCTTT CASSPWGREDTEAFF TRBJ1-1 - TRBV7-7 many
TGTGCCAGCAGTTCCCCCCGGGACTACTCTTCGAACACCGGGGAGCTGTTTTTT CASSSPRDYSSNTGELFF TRBJ2-2 TRBD2 TRBV6-2/TRBV6-3 -
TGTGCCAGCAGTTTAATCACACTCTATGGCTACACCTTC CASSLITLYGYTF TRBJ1-2 - TRBV12-3/TRBV12-4 many
TGTGCTAGTGCCCGAGAACGTGGCTACACCTTC CASARERGYTF TRBJ1-2 - TRBV12-5 many
TGTGTCAGCAGCCCGCCGGGACAAAGGAAGACCCAGTACTTC CVSSPPGQRKTQYF TRBJ2-5 - TRBV7-2 -
TGTGCCAGCAGCCGCCTGGGACTTACGGAAGCTTTCTTT CASSRLGLTEAFF TRBJ1-1 - TRBV14 many
TGTGCCAGCAGCGAGACAGGGGGCTGGGAGACCCAGTACTTC CASSETGGWETQYF TRBJ2-5 TRBD1 TRBV6-1 -
TGTGCCAGCAGTCTGAGACTAGCGAATACTAACGAGCAGTACTTC CASSLRLANTNEQYF TRBJ2-7 TRBD2 TRBV6-1 many
TGTGCCACCTCACGGGCCTCCGGGGCCGGGGGGACCCAGTACTTC CATSRASGAGGTQYF TRBJ2-5 - TRBV10-3 many
TGTGCCAGCAGTGGGCTCTCGGACAGGGGTTTCAATCAGCCCCAGCATTTT CASSGLSDRGFNQPQHF TRBJ1-5 TRBD1 TRBV2 -
TGTGCCAGCAGTACAAATCGACGGTTGGCCTACGAGCAGTACTTC CASSTNRRLAYEQYF TRBJ2-7 - TRBV28 few
TGTGCCAGCAGCATGACTAGCGGGGCGCAAGAGACCCAGTACTTC CASSMTSGAQETQYF TRBJ2-5 TRBD2 TRBV7-3 -
TGCAGTGCATCTGGACAGGGCGGGGAACTAAAGGAGCAGTACTTC CSASGQGGELKEQYF TRBJ2-7 TRBD1 TRBV20-1 many
TGTGCCAGCTCACCACCGGGGAGGGGAACTAACTATGGCTACACCTTC CASSPPGRGTNYGYTF TRBJ1-2 - TRBV18 -
TGTGCCAGCAGCCCTTCGGCTCCCAAAAACATTCAGTACTTC CASSPSAPKNIQYF TRBJ2-4 - TRBV7-9 -
TGTGCCAGCAGTGAGAGGCTAGCGCGGGAAGAGACCCAGTACTTC CASSERLAREETQYF TRBJ2-5 - TRBV6-1 -
TGTGCCAGCAGTATCCCTCGACAGGGATTGCCCTACGAGCAGTACTTC CASSIPRQGLPYEQYF TRBJ2-7 TRBD1 TRBV28 many